The 9 T cell receptor beta chains listed next were all sequenced from one sample in a study of PD-L1 blockade in urothelial cancer. TCRdb's table, derived via immunoSEQ multiplex PCR, lists solely in-frame clones and lacks some. The sample has 50,000 to 65,000 clones, 86% seen once. The sample consisted of PBMCs, taken around atezolizumab (anti-PD-L1) treatment. The origin of the receptors is a man in his forties or fifties with urothelial cancer.

The rearrangement joins TRBV5-6 to TRBJ2-2, with 9 bases aligning to TRBD1. This CDR3 contains 15 residues. Germline CDR1 reads SGHDT; CDR2 reads YYEEEE. V shed 4 bases and J 2 bases; nucleotides not matched to a gene: 3. The CDR3 is CASSVTGGNTGELFF. The DNA of the CDR3 is TGTGCCAGCAGCGTGACAGGGGGAAACACCGGGGAGCTGTTTTTT. The entire variable domain, with the rest obtained from reference TRBV5-6 and TRBJ2-2, is as follows: DAGVTQSPTHLIKTRGQQVTLRCSPKSGHDTVSWYQQALGQGPQFIFQYYEEEERQRGNFPDRFSGHQFPNYSSELNVNALLLGDSALYLCASSVTGGNTGELFFGEGSRLTVL.

The chain employs TRBV28 and TRBJ1-2, with D uncertain. Germline values: CDR1 MDHEN, CDR2 SYDVKM. This CDR3 has 12 residues. The germline V and J ends were trimmed by 5 bases and 3 bases, with 7 bases remaining between them. CDR3 residues: CASSGGYYGYTF. CDR3 DNA: TGTGCCAGCAGTGGAGGGTACTATGGCTACACCTTC.

This rearrangement joins TRBV6-5 to TRBJ1-2; tentative D call: TRBD1 (6 bases). Looked up from germline, CDR1 is MNHEY and CDR2 is SVGAGI. Trimming stripped 2 bases from V and 4 bases from J, with 11 bases between. CDR3 length: 14 residues. The CDR3 here is CASSYTGLGYGYTF. Here the CDR3 DNA reads TGTGCCAGCAGTTACACAGGGCTCGGCTATGGCTACACCTTC.

This clone occurred once. The chain employs TRBV5-6 and TRBJ2-7, with D hard to call. In germline, CDR1 is SGHDT, CDR2 YYEEEE. Trimming took off 0 bases at V and 3 bases at J, with 7 bases between the two ends. The length of the CDR3 is 13 residues. The CDR3 coding sequence is TGTGCCAGCAGCTTGGTGGCAGACTACGAGCAGTACTTC. It specifies CASSLVADYEQYF.

This chain joins TRBV19 and TRBJ1-2; D uncertain. The CDR3 loop spans 17 amino acids. V was trimmed by 0 bases and J by 2 bases, leaving 16 bases between them. Germline V gene data show CDR1 as LNHDA and CDR2 as SQIVND (reference sequence). CDR3 sequence reads: CASSIDLWSGVNYGYTF. The DNA for the CDR3 is TGTGCCAGTAGTATAGATCTTTGGTCCGGAGTCAACTATGGCTACACCTTC. Drawing the rest from reference TRBV19 and TRBJ1-2, the complete variable domain is DGGITQSPKYLFRKEGQNVTLSCEQNLNHDAMYWYRQDPGQGLRLIYYSQIVNDFQKGDIAEGYSVSREKKESFPLTVTSAQKNPTAFYLCASSIDLWSGVNYGYTFGSGTRLTVV.

The gene calls are TRBV18 and TRBJ2-6; D unclear. This CDR3 region has 16 residues. The germline V gene encodes CDR1 KGHSH and CDR2 LQKENI. Trimming left V 3 bases short and J 1 base short, with 10 bases between. CDR3 residues: CASSPFSRSGANVLTF. As DNA, the CDR3 is TGTGCCAGCTCACCTTTTTCGAGATCTGGGGCCAACGTCCTGACTTTC.

The chain is built from TRBV7-3 and TRBJ1-5; 7 bases align to TRBD1. The CDR3 runs 14 residues. Losses at the gene ends were 5 bases for V and 5 bases for J; bases not matched to a gene: 6. CDR1 and CDR2 (germline): SGHTA, FQGTGA. Written as DNA, the CDR3 is TGTGCCAGCAGCAAACAGGGGAGAGATCAGCCCCAGCATTTT. This translates into CASSKQGRDQPQHF.

V usage is TRBV7-9 and J usage is TRBJ2-2; D is perhaps TRBD1 (5 bases). This CDR3 has 15 amino acids. The V end lost 0 bases, the J end lost 5 bases, and 10 bases lay between the germline ends. CDR1 is SEHNR, CDR2 FQNEAQ, per germline (reference sequence). The CDR3 coding sequence is TGTGCCAGCAGCTTAGCTCTCAGGGAAACCGGGGAGCTGTTTTTT. It encodes CASSLALRETGELFF.

V gene TRBV30 combines with J gene TRBJ2-5, with 10 bases that match TRBD2. V shed 0 bases and J 5 bases; nucleotides not matched to a gene: 12. CDR1 is GTSNPN and CDR2 is SVGIG in the germline V gene (reference sequence). CDR3 length: 17 residues. The CDR3 loop reads CAWSVGGLASTIETQYF. The DNA for the CDR3 is TGTGCCTGGAGTGTTGGGGGACTAGCGAGTACTATTGAGACCCAGTACTTC.